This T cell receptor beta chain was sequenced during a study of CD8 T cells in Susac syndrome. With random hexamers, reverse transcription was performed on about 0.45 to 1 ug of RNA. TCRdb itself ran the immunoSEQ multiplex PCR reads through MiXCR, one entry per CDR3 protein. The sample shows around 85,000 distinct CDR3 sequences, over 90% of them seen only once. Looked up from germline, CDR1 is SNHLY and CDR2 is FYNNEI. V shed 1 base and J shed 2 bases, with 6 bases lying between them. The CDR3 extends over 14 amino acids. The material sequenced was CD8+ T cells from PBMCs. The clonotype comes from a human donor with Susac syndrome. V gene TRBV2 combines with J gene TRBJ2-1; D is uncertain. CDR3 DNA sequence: TGTGCCAGCAGTGAAGGCAGTACCTACAATGAGCAGTTCTTC. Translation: CASSEGSTYNEQFF.